This is a list of T cell receptor beta chains from one sample in a study of blood T cells in healthy people across ages. In TCRdb, the 5' RACE reads were re-called with MiXCR into one record per CDR3 protein. Among about 940,000 distinct CDR3 sequences listed, around 49% were seen once. The source material was blood. These receptors all stem from a man aged 30-40 years in good health. CDR3s include the opening cysteine and the closing phenylalanine or tryptophan. A D gene is named only where the DNA matches it firmly. The listing skips clone size in some rows; elsewhere it reads once, few, many or a size class.

J gene: TRBJ1-2; D gene: -; V gene: TRBV15; CDR3 length: 15; clone size: -; CDR3 protein: CATGLGGGTPRGYTF; CDR3 DNA: TGTGCCACCGGCTTGGGAGGAGGGACACCTAGGGGCTACACCTTC
J gene: TRBJ2-1; D gene: -; V gene: TRBV29-1; CDR3 length: 14; clone size: few; CDR3 protein: CSGAGASSYNEQFF; CDR3 DNA: TGCAGTGGGGCGGGGGCTAGCTCCTACAATGAGCAGTTCTTC
J gene: TRBJ2-5; D gene: -; V gene: TRBV28; CDR3 length: 12; clone size: few; CDR3 protein: CASSIGWGTQYF; CDR3 DNA: TGTGCCAGCAGCATAGGGTGGGGGACCCAGTACTTC
J gene: TRBJ2-3; D gene: TRBD1; V gene: TRBV4-3; CDR3 length: 17; clone size: few; CDR3 protein: CASSPWTGGLGTDTQYF; CDR3 DNA: TGCGCCAGCAGCCCATGGACAGGGGGTTTGGGCACAGATACGCAGTATTTT
J gene: TRBJ1-5; D gene: -; V gene: TRBV5-1; CDR3 length: 13; clone size: few; CDR3 protein: CASSLEWNQPQHF; CDR3 DNA: TGCGCCAGCAGCTTGGAATGGAATCAGCCCCAGCATTTT
J gene: TRBJ2-7; D gene: -; V gene: TRBV20-1; CDR3 length: 16; clone size: few; CDR3 protein: CSATRWAGNTPYEQYF; CDR3 DNA: TGCAGTGCGACTCGCTGGGCAGGGAACACGCCCTACGAGCAGTACTTC
J gene: TRBJ2-7; D gene: -; V gene: TRBV4-2; CDR3 length: 16; clone size: -; CDR3 protein: CASSQVGSPSSYEQYF; CDR3 DNA: TGTGCCAGCAGCCAAGTAGGCTCACCGAGCTCCTACGAGCAGTACTTC
J gene: TRBJ2-3; D gene: -; V gene: TRBV4-3; CDR3 length: 13; clone size: -; CDR3 protein: CASSQWRGDTQYF; CDR3 DNA: TGCGCCAGCAGCCAGTGGCGGGGAGATACGCAGTATTTT
J gene: TRBJ2-1; D gene: -; V gene: TRBV20-1; CDR3 length: 11; clone size: -; CDR3 protein: CSASNNNEQFF; CDR3 DNA: TGCAGTGCTAGTAATAACAATGAGCAGTTCTTC
J gene: TRBJ2-3; D gene: -; V gene: TRBV6-5; CDR3 length: 11; clone size: many; CDR3 protein: CASSYGDTQYF; CDR3 DNA: TGTGCCAGCAGTTACGGAGATACGCAGTATTTT
J gene: TRBJ2-7; D gene: TRBD1; V gene: TRBV28; CDR3 length: 14; clone size: once; CDR3 protein: CATENPRGNYEQYF; CDR3 DNA: TGTGCCACCGAAAATCCCAGGGGGAACTACGAGCAGTACTTC
J gene: TRBJ1-1; D gene: -; V gene: TRBV7-2; CDR3 length: 15; clone size: -; CDR3 protein: CASSLGFGGRTEAFF; CDR3 DNA: TGTGCCAGCAGCTTAGGGTTCGGGGGGCGCACTGAAGCTTTCTTT
J gene: TRBJ2-1; D gene: TRBD2; V gene: TRBV20-1; CDR3 length: 19; clone size: few; CDR3 protein: CSARKGLAGDRNSYNEQFF; CDR3 DNA: TGCAGTGCTAGAAAGGGACTAGCGGGGGACCGCAACTCCTACAATGAGCAGTTCTTC
J gene: TRBJ2-1; D gene: -; V gene: TRBV10-3; CDR3 length: 17; clone size: many; CDR3 protein: CAISESEEGTSYNEQFF; CDR3 DNA: TGTGCCATCAGTGAGTCGGAAGAGGGGACTTCCTACAATGAGCAGTTCTTC
J gene: TRBJ2-7; D gene: -; V gene: TRBV5-6; CDR3 length: 12; clone size: many; CDR3 protein: CASSLDFTEQYF; CDR3 DNA: TGTGCCAGCAGCCTAGACTTCACCGAGCAGTACTTC
J gene: TRBJ1-2; D gene: -; V gene: TRBV20-1; CDR3 length: 14; clone size: -; CDR3 protein: CSASPGPSSYGYTF; CDR3 DNA: TGCAGTGCTTCCCCCGGGCCTTCTTCCTATGGCTACACCTTC
J gene: TRBJ1-6; D gene: -; V gene: TRBV27; CDR3 length: 12; clone size: -; CDR3 protein: CASSERSSPLHF; CDR3 DNA: TGTGCCAGCAGCGAGCGATCTTCACCCCTCCACTTT
J gene: TRBJ1-6; D gene: -; V gene: TRBV6-5; CDR3 length: 15; clone size: -; CDR3 protein: CASSYSGGTNSPLHF; CDR3 DNA: TGTGCCAGCAGTTACAGTGGCGGGACAAATTCACCCCTCCACTTT
J gene: TRBJ2-7; D gene: -; V gene: TRBV7-8; CDR3 length: 15; clone size: few; CDR3 protein: CASSLAGTPFYEQYF; CDR3 DNA: TGTGCCAGCAGCTTAGCCGGGACCCCTTTCTACGAGCAGTACTTC
J gene: TRBJ2-1; D gene: -; V gene: TRBV28; CDR3 length: 15; clone size: -; CDR3 protein: CASSPPDGAYNEQFF; CDR3 DNA: TGTGCCAGCAGCCCCCCTGACGGGGCCTACAATGAGCAGTTCTTC
J gene: TRBJ2-7; D gene: -; V gene: TRBV6-2/TRBV6-3; CDR3 length: 15; clone size: few; CDR3 protein: CASSSPGDLSYEQYF; CDR3 DNA: TGTGCCAGCAGTTCTCCGGGGGACCTCTCCTACGAGCAGTACTTC
J gene: TRBJ1-5; D gene: -; V gene: TRBV24-1; CDR3 length: 13; clone size: -; CDR3 protein: CATSDSTVQPQHF; CDR3 DNA: TGTGCCACCAGTGATTCGACGGTTCAGCCCCAGCATTTT
J gene: TRBJ2-7; D gene: TRBD2; V gene: TRBV6-5; CDR3 length: 15; clone size: few; CDR3 protein: CASSLGRTSGNEQYF; CDR3 DNA: TGTGCCAGCAGTTTAGGTCGGACTAGCGGCAACGAGCAGTACTTC
J gene: TRBJ2-3; D gene: -; V gene: TRBV20-1; CDR3 length: 13; clone size: -; CDR3 protein: CSARETSTDTQYF; CDR3 DNA: TGCAGTGCTAGGGAGACTAGCACAGATACGCAGTATTTT
J gene: TRBJ2-3; D gene: -; V gene: TRBV6-2/TRBV6-3; CDR3 length: 16; clone size: many; CDR3 protein: CASSLLAGAGPDTQYF; CDR3 DNA: TGTGCCAGCAGTTTACTCGCCGGGGCGGGCCCAGATACGCAGTATTTT
J gene: TRBJ2-2; D gene: -; V gene: TRBV10-3; CDR3 length: 15; clone size: -; CDR3 protein: CAISEGLANTGELFF; CDR3 DNA: TGTGCCATCAGTGAGGGACTGGCGAACACCGGGGAGCTGTTTTTT
J gene: TRBJ2-3; D gene: TRBD2; V gene: TRBV7-2; CDR3 length: 17; clone size: -; CDR3 protein: CASSLAPSGGAGDTQYF; CDR3 DNA: TGTGCCAGCAGCTTAGCGCCTAGCGGGGGGGCGGGAGATACGCAGTATTTT
J gene: TRBJ2-7; D gene: TRBD1; V gene: TRBV4-3; CDR3 length: 15; clone size: -; CDR3 protein: CASSQAHRGPYEQYF; CDR3 DNA: TGCGCCAGCAGCCAAGCGCACAGGGGACCCTACGAGCAGTACTTC
J gene: TRBJ2-3; D gene: TRBD2; V gene: TRBV30; CDR3 length: 15; clone size: once; CDR3 protein: CAWSGTSGPTDTQYF; CDR3 DNA: TGTGCCTGGTCCGGGACTAGCGGGCCCACAGATACGCAGTATTTT
J gene: TRBJ2-1; D gene: -; V gene: TRBV7-2; CDR3 length: 12; clone size: many; CDR3 protein: CASSLGRNEQFF; CDR3 DNA: TGTGCCAGCAGCTTAGGGCGGAATGAGCAGTTCTTC
J gene: TRBJ2-3; D gene: -; V gene: TRBV29-1; CDR3 length: 15; clone size: few; CDR3 protein: CSVVGGSTRTDTQYF; CDR3 DNA: TGCAGCGTTGTCGGGGGCTCGACTCGCACAGATACGCAGTATTTT
J gene: TRBJ2-1; D gene: -; V gene: TRBV7-2; CDR3 length: 11; clone size: -; CDR3 protein: CASSSKNEQFF; CDR3 DNA: TGTGCCAGCAGCTCTAAAAATGAGCAGTTCTTC
J gene: TRBJ2-7; D gene: TRBD2; V gene: TRBV4-2; CDR3 length: 16; clone size: few; CDR3 protein: CASSQDLPGGPYEQYF; CDR3 DNA: TGTGCCAGCAGCCAAGATCTACCGGGGGGGCCCTACGAGCAGTACTTC
J gene: TRBJ1-4; D gene: TRBD1; V gene: TRBV13; CDR3 length: 18; clone size: -; CDR3 protein: CASSLSFGQGATNEKLFF; CDR3 DNA: TGTGCCAGCAGCTTAAGCTTCGGCCAGGGGGCAACTAATGAAAAACTGTTTTTT
J gene: TRBJ2-7; D gene: TRBD1; V gene: TRBV25-1; CDR3 length: 13; clone size: few; CDR3 protein: CASRTGTGNEQYF; CDR3 DNA: TGTGCCAGCAGAACCGGGACAGGGAACGAGCAGTACTTC
J gene: TRBJ2-5; D gene: -; V gene: TRBV20-1; CDR3 length: 13; clone size: few; CDR3 protein: CSAVRGIQETQYF; CDR3 DNA: TGCAGTGCTGTAAGGGGGATCCAAGAGACCCAGTACTTC
J gene: TRBJ2-5; D gene: -; V gene: TRBV3-1; CDR3 length: 14; clone size: -; CDR3 protein: CASSPRTFKETQYF; CDR3 DNA: TGTGCCAGCAGCCCTCGGACGTTTAAAGAGACCCAGTACTTC
J gene: TRBJ2-7; D gene: -; V gene: TRBV28; CDR3 length: 13; clone size: -; CDR3 protein: CASSPPRTTEQYF; CDR3 DNA: TGTGCCAGCAGCCCTCCCCGGACAACCGAGCAGTACTTC
J gene: TRBJ2-3; D gene: TRBD2; V gene: TRBV7-2; CDR3 length: 17; clone size: few; CDR3 protein: CASSLGLAGGATDTQYF; CDR3 DNA: TGTGCCAGCAGCTTAGGGCTAGCGGGGGGCGCTACAGATACGCAGTATTTT
J gene: TRBJ2-7; D gene: TRBD1; V gene: TRBV6-2/TRBV6-3; CDR3 length: 14; clone size: -; CDR3 protein: CASSGQGTLNEQYF; CDR3 DNA: TGTGCCAGCAGTGGACAGGGGACCCTGAATGAGCAGTACTTC
J gene: TRBJ2-7; D gene: TRBD2; V gene: TRBV6-1; CDR3 length: 15; clone size: -; CDR3 protein: CASSELLSGAYEQYF; CDR3 DNA: TGTGCCAGCAGTGAACTGCTTAGCGGGGCCTACGAGCAGTACTTC
J gene: TRBJ1-1; D gene: TRBD1; V gene: TRBV7-9; CDR3 length: 14; clone size: -; CDR3 protein: CASSLSRGLTEAFF; CDR3 DNA: TGTGCCAGCAGCTTATCCAGGGGGCTCACTGAAGCTTTCTTT
J gene: TRBJ1-4; D gene: -; V gene: TRBV4-1; CDR3 length: 16; clone size: -; CDR3 protein: CASSHLMGVGNEKLFF; CDR3 DNA: TGCGCCAGCAGCCACCTCATGGGAGTGGGTAATGAAAAACTGTTTTTT
J gene: TRBJ2-5; D gene: -; V gene: TRBV12-3/TRBV12-4; CDR3 length: 12; clone size: -; CDR3 protein: CASTSLDETQYF; CDR3 DNA: TGTGCCAGCACCTCTCTAGATGAGACCCAGTACTTC
J gene: TRBJ1-4; D gene: -; V gene: TRBV15; CDR3 length: 13; clone size: -; CDR3 protein: CATSRDRGDKLFF; CDR3 DNA: TGTGCCACCAGCAGAGATAGGGGGGATAAACTGTTTTTT
J gene: TRBJ2-7; D gene: TRBD1; V gene: TRBV4-3; CDR3 length: 14; clone size: -; CDR3 protein: CASSQTGTAYEQYF; CDR3 DNA: TGCGCCAGCAGCCAGACCGGGACAGCCTACGAGCAGTACTTC
J gene: TRBJ1-4; D gene: TRBD1; V gene: TRBV20-1; CDR3 length: 19; clone size: -; CDR3 protein: CSAIPLLGRGGPTNEKLFF; CDR3 DNA: TGCAGTGCTATTCCCCTTTTGGGCAGGGGGGGACCAACTAATGAAAAACTGTTTTTT
J gene: TRBJ2-1; D gene: TRBD1; V gene: TRBV6-1; CDR3 length: 15; clone size: -; CDR3 protein: CASSEAGTGTNEQFF; CDR3 DNA: TGTGCCAGCAGTGAAGCGGGGACAGGGACGAATGAGCAGTTCTTC
J gene: TRBJ1-2; D gene: -; V gene: TRBV9; CDR3 length: 15; clone size: many; CDR3 protein: CASSVVPGGSYGYTF; CDR3 DNA: TGTGCCAGCAGCGTAGTGCCCGGGGGGAGCTATGGCTACACCTTC
J gene: TRBJ2-7; D gene: -; V gene: TRBV6-2/TRBV6-3; CDR3 length: 14; clone size: few; CDR3 protein: CASSPARGGYEQYF; CDR3 DNA: TGTGCCAGCAGTCCCGCTCGTGGGGGCTACGAGCAGTACTTC
J gene: TRBJ2-6; D gene: -; V gene: TRBV6-2/TRBV6-3; CDR3 length: 13; clone size: -; CDR3 protein: CASRRAGANVLTF; CDR3 DNA: TGTGCCAGCCGGAGAGCTGGGGCCAACGTCCTGACTTTC
J gene: TRBJ2-2; D gene: -; V gene: TRBV20-1; CDR3 length: 14; clone size: -; CDR3 protein: CSARGGAFTGELFF; CDR3 DNA: TGCAGTGCTAGAGGAGGGGCTTTCACCGGGGAGCTGTTTTTT
J gene: TRBJ1-3; D gene: -; V gene: TRBV7-9; CDR3 length: 15; clone size: many; CDR3 protein: CASSLQGSSGNTIYF; CDR3 DNA: TGTGCCAGCAGCTTACAGGGTTCTTCTGGAAACACCATATATTTT
J gene: TRBJ2-5; D gene: TRBD2; V gene: TRBV10-3; CDR3 length: 16; clone size: many; CDR3 protein: CAIRSSSGLLKETQYF; CDR3 DNA: TGTGCCATCAGGAGTTCTAGCGGACTACTCAAAGAGACCCAGTACTTC
J gene: TRBJ2-1; D gene: -; V gene: TRBV29-1; CDR3 length: 13; clone size: few; CDR3 protein: CSVEAARRNEQFF; CDR3 DNA: TGCAGCGTTGAAGCAGCTAGGAGGAATGAGCAGTTCTTC
J gene: TRBJ1-2; D gene: -; V gene: TRBV2; CDR3 length: 12; clone size: -; CDR3 protein: CASRQQNYGYTF; CDR3 DNA: TGTGCCAGCCGACAGCAGAACTATGGCTACACCTTC
J gene: TRBJ2-3; D gene: TRBD2; V gene: TRBV6-1; CDR3 length: 16; clone size: -; CDR3 protein: CASSGGTSGVTDTQYF; CDR3 DNA: TGTGCCAGCAGTGGCGGGACTAGCGGGGTCACAGATACGCAGTATTTT
J gene: TRBJ2-7; D gene: TRBD1; V gene: TRBV20-1; CDR3 length: 14; clone size: -; CDR3 protein: CSARSDRAIYEQYF; CDR3 DNA: TGCAGTGCTAGATCTGACAGGGCAATATACGAGCAGTACTTC
J gene: TRBJ2-7; D gene: -; V gene: TRBV5-1; CDR3 length: 16; clone size: -; CDR3 protein: CASSLEGGPFSYEQYF; CDR3 DNA: TGCGCCAGCAGCTTGGAGGGGGGGCCATTCTCCTACGAGCAGTACTTC
J gene: TRBJ2-7; D gene: -; V gene: TRBV12-3/TRBV12-4; CDR3 length: 15; clone size: -; CDR3 protein: CASSLQGCPNYEQYF; CDR3 DNA: TGTGCCAGCAGTTTACAGGGGTGCCCAAACTACGAGCAGTACTTC